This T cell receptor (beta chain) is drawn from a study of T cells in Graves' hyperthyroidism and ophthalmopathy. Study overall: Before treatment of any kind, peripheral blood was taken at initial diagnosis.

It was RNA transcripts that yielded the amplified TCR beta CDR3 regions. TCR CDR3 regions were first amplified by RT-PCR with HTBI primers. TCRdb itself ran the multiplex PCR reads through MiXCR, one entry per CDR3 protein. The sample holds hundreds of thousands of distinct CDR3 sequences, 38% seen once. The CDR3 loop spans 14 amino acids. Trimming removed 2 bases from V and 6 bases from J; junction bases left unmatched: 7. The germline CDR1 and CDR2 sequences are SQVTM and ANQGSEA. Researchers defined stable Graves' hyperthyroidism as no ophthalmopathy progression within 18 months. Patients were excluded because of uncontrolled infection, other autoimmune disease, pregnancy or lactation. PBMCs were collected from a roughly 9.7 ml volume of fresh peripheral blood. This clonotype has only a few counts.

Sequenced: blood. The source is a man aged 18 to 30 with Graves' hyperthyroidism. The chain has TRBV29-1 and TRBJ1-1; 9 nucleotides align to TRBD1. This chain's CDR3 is CSVENRDRGAEAFF. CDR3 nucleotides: TGCAGCGTTGAAAATAGAGACAGGGGGGCTGAAGCTTTCTTT.